This TCR beta chain was recovered during a study of blood T cell repertoires in COVID-19. Study background: Sources were T cells, B-cell-depleted T cells, or PBMCs; the material itself was cDNA or gDNA.

Between the trimmed V and J ends, which lost 4 bases and 3 bases, there was a span of 6 bases. The CDR3 is 12 residues long. Germline assignment: CDR1 KGHSH and CDR2 LQKENI. This clone was recorded once. In the same sample, other DNA sequences code for this CDR3. Measured with immunoSEQ multiplex PCR; TCRdb has only the in-frame clones, and not every one. The repertoire holds hundreds of thousands of clones, about 90% seen once, with 3% to 3.5% in the top ten. The material sequenced was peripheral blood. The TCR sequence derives from a man younger than 35 with active or convalescent COVID-19. J is TRBJ1-1 and V is TRBV18, with no clear D. The CDR3 DNA sequence: TGTGCCAGCTCACGCGGGGACACTGAAGCTTTCTTT. The encoded protein is CASSRGDTEAFF. The full variable domain, completed using reference TRBV18 and TRBJ1-1, is NAGVMQNPRHLVRRRGQEARLRCSPMKGHSHVYWYRQLPEEGLKFMVYLQKENIIDESGMPKERFSAEFPKEGPSILRIQQVVRGDSAAYFCASSRGDTEAFFGQGTRLTVV.